Listed here are 20 T cell receptor beta chains from one sample, sequenced in a study of vaccination effects on CD4 cells after COVID-19. In the ViraFEST assay, antigen-specific CD4+ clonotypes were identified by expansion after peptide-pool stimulation. It was after approximately 11 days of culture that CD4+ T cells were isolated. SARS-CoV-2 infected the person between March and December 2020, as confirmed by PCR. No antigen is known for these receptors. The method was immunoSEQ multiplex PCR; TCRdb's version includes in-frame clones alone and lacks a portion of them. The repertoire holds 70,000 or so clones, with 65% to 75% as singletons. The sequences come from CD4+ T cells from PBMCs cultured with HIV peptides, collected before COVID-19 vaccination. Subset specified: HIV-1 Nef peptide pool negative control/reference culture. The receptors here all came from a human donor who had a prior SARS-CoV-2 infection.

The chain combines TRBV15 with TRBJ1-5, with D possibly matching TRBD1 (6 bases). The CDR3 loop spans 17 amino acids. The germline V and J ends were trimmed by 2 bases and 4 bases, with 18 bases remaining between them. From germline, CDR1 is LNHNV and CDR2 YYDKDF (reference sequence). CDR3 in amino acids: CATSRNRVEGSNQPQHF. CDR3 sequence (DNA): TGTGCCACCAGCAGAAACAGGGTGGAGGGTTCGAATCAGCCCCAGCATTTT.

This clone showed up just a few times. The chain employs TRBV7-9 and TRBJ2-1; D is possibly TRBD2 (5 bases). The CDR3 covers 13 residues. V lost 1 base and J lost 12, with 13 bases in between. Per germline, CDR1 SEHNR and CDR2 FQNEAQ (reference sequence). CDR3: CASSLVLAEGQFF. For the CDR3, the DNA is TGTGCCAGCAGCTTAGTGTTAGCCGAGGGGCAGTTCTTC.

The chain couples TRBV2 to TRBJ2-1; D is possibly TRBD2 (6 bases). The CDR3 is 14 residues long. V dropped 7 bases and J dropped 3 bases, with 13 bases sitting between them. From germline, CDR1 is SNHLY and CDR2 FYNNEI. CDR3 region: CASIGRGNYNEQFF. The CDR3 region has the DNA TGTGCCAGCATCGGGCGGGGAAACTACAATGAGCAGTTCTTC.

V is TRBV5-8 and J is TRBJ1-5; unclear D gene. Germline V gives CDR1 SGHTS, CDR2 YDEGEE. The V gene lost 1 base and the J gene lost 7 bases, with 3 bases spanning the gap. This CDR3 spans 11 amino acids. CDR3 loop: CASSLTQPQHF. The DNA for the CDR3 is TGTGCCAGCAGCTTGACCCAGCCCCAGCATTTT.

The chain has TRBV5-5 and TRBJ2-2, with D hard to call. The germline V gene has CDR1 SGHKS and CDR2 YYEKEE (reference sequence). This CDR3 region has 15 residues. V shed 0 bases and J shed 4 bases, with 10 bases lying between them. Written as DNA, the CDR3 is TGTGCCAGCAGCTTGGTTCCACTTCCCACCGGGGAGCTGTTTTTT. As protein: CASSLVPLPTGELFF.

This clone has more than one count but fewer than ten. The V and J genes are TRBV24-1 and TRBJ2-1, with 10 bases aligning to TRBD2. From germline, CDR1 is KGHDR and CDR2 SFDVKD. The CDR3 runs to 17 residues. Unmatched junction bases numbered 4, after V lost 3 bases and J lost 0 bases. This chain's CDR3 is CATSDPPSGSSYNEQFF. In DNA, the CDR3 is TGTGCCACCAGTGATCCACCTAGCGGGAGCTCCTACAATGAGCAGTTCTTC.

Only a few counts were recorded for this clone. The J gene is TRBJ2-1, the V gene TRBV19; D ambiguous. Germline CDR1 LNHDA, CDR2 SQIVND (reference sequence). Trimming removed 5 bases at V and 0 bases at J, with 14 bases between. The CDR3 has 16 residues. The CDR3 reads CASSLDLLSSYNEQFF. The CDR3 bases are TGTGCCAGTAGTCTCGACTTACTGAGCTCCTACAATGAGCAGTTCTTC.

The CDR3 DNA sequence: TGTGCCAGCTCCGGGGACAAAACCGGGGAGCTGTTTTTT. This codes for CASSGDKTGELFF. The gene calls are TRBV13 and TRBJ2-2, with D possibly being TRBD1 (6 bases). The CDR3 has 13 amino acids. Germline-derived CDR1 and CDR2 are PRHDT and FYEKMQ (reference sequence). The V and J ends lost 8 bases and 5 bases respectively, with 12 bases between them.

The chain recombines TRBV7-8 with TRBJ1-6, with D unclear. The CDR3 runs to 14 residues. V was clipped by 3 bases and J by 4 bases, with 7 bases between them. The germline CDR1 and CDR2 sequences are SGHVS and FQNEAQ. The CDR3 nucleotides read TGTGCCAGCAGCTTTTTCGGGTATAATTCACCCCTCCACTTT. Amino acid sequence: CASSFFGYNSPLHF.

The V call is TRBV5-4, the J call TRBJ2-6; D call uncertain. The V gene lost 2 bases and the J gene lost 0 bases, with 9 bases spanning the gap. This CDR3 contains 16 residues. The V gene's germline CDR1 is SGHNT and CDR2 YYREEE (reference sequence). In nucleotides, the CDR3 is TGTGCCAGCAGCTTAACTGGTATCTCTGGGGCCAACGTCCTGACTTTC. Its translation is CASSLTGISGANVLTF.

The J gene is TRBJ2-3, the V gene TRBV27; TRBD2 agrees at 9 bases. The CDR3 contains 13 residues. Germline V gene sequence: CDR1 MNHEY, CDR2 SMNVEV (reference sequence). V lost 10 bases to trimming and J lost 2 bases; unmatched junction nucleotides: 4. The CDR3 region has the DNA TGTGCCATTAGCGGGGGTAACACAGATACGCAGTATTTT. Protein product: CAISGGNTDTQYF.

This chain joins TRBV2 and TRBJ1-5, with D unresolved. The germline V gene encodes CDR1 SNHLY and CDR2 FYNNEI. V lost 6 bases to trimming and J lost 9 bases, with 12 bases between them. The CDR3 is 12 residues long. The CDR3 is CASRFDEGPQHF. In DNA form, the CDR3 reads TGTGCCAGCAGATTTGACGAGGGGCCCCAGCATTTT.

The chain combines TRBV6-5 with TRBJ1-2; D is uncertain. Trimming took off 0 bases at V and 2 bases at J, with 7 bases between the two ends. CDR3 length equals 14 residues. Looked up from germline, CDR1 is MNHEY and CDR2 is SVGAGI. CDR3 residues: CASSYSTRNYGYTF. The CDR3 DNA reads TGTGCCAGCAGTTACTCCACACGGAACTATGGCTACACCTTC.

The chain employs TRBV11-3 and TRBJ1-1; D call uncertain. CDR1 is SGHNT, CDR2 YENEEA, per germline. The CDR3 covers 12 residues. V lost 5 bases and J lost 2, with 6 bases in between. The CDR3 sequence: CASSLRNTEAFF. The CDR3 nucleotides are TGTGCCAGCAGCCTAAGAAACACTGAAGCTTTCTTT. The entire variable domain, with the rest obtained from reference TRBV11-3 and TRBJ1-1, is as follows: EAGVVQSPRYKIIEKKQPVAFWCNPISGHNTLYWYLQNLGQGPELLIRYENEEAVDDSQLPKDRFSAERLKGVDSTLKIQPAELGDSAVYLCASSLRNTEAFFGQGTRLTVV.

This clone was observed once. The J gene is TRBJ1-6, the V gene TRBV4-3; D remains ambiguous. CDR1 is LGHNA and CDR2 is YSLEER in the germline V gene. The CDR3 loop spans 15 amino acids. Trimming pared 0 bases from V and 9 bases from J, leaving 12 bases between. CDR3 loop: CASSQEGSVISPLHF. CDR3 DNA sequence: TGCGCCAGCAGCCAAGAAGGCTCAGTCATTTCACCCCTCCACTTT.

The chain recombines TRBV15 with TRBJ2-3; 15 bases line up with TRBD2. The CDR3 spans 20 residues. Trimming cost V 0 bases and J 1 base; bases outside gene matches: 8. Germline CDR1 reads LNHNV; CDR2 reads YYDKDF (reference sequence). Here the CDR3 reads CATSRDLGTSGGFGTDTQYF. The CDR3 bases are TGTGCCACCAGCAGAGATCTTGGGACTAGCGGGGGGTTCGGCACAGATACGCAGTATTTT.

The V gene is TRBV10-3, the J gene TRBJ1-1; tentatively, D is TRBD1 (5 bases). V lost 10 bases, J lost 6 bases, and 24 bases lay in between. The CDR3 spans 15 residues. In germline, CDR1 is ENHRY, CDR2 SYGVKD. This CDR3 is CATGTGQSDGAEAFF. The DNA for the CDR3 is TGTGCCACAGGGACGGGGCAGTCTGATGGGGCTGAAGCTTTCTTT.

The gene calls are TRBV6-1 and TRBJ2-7; unclear D gene. This CDR3 contains 15 residues. Per germline, CDR1 MNHNS and CDR2 SASEGT. With 1 base removed from V and 2 bases from J, the gap between germline ends came to 12 bases. The CDR3 is CASSEVLDGPYEQYF. The CDR3 DNA is TGTGCCAGCAGTGAAGTTTTGGACGGGCCCTACGAGCAGTACTTC.

There are a few counts of this clone. V and J are TRBV29-1 and TRBJ1-2; 8 nucleotides agree with TRBD1. This CDR3 region has 13 residues. The V gene's germline CDR1 is SQVTM and CDR2 ANQGSEA. The J segment lost 4 bases and the V segment lost 6 bases, leaving 7 bases of the junction unmatched. CDR3 in amino acids: CSVLGQGLYGYTF. The CDR3 region has the DNA TGCAGCGTCCTAGGACAGGGCCTCTATGGCTACACCTTC. Full variable domain (rest looked up from reference TRBV29-1 and TRBJ1-2): SAVISQKPSRDICQRGTSLTIQCQVDSQVTMMFWYRQQPGQSLTLIATANQGSEATYESGFVIDKFPISRPNLTFSTLTVSNMSPEDSSIYLCSVLGQGLYGYTFGSGTRLTVV.

This clone appeared a single time. The rearrangement joins TRBV30 to TRBJ1-1; no firm D call. Deletions cut 4 bases from V and 3 bases from J, with 12 bases between. The CDR3 runs to 13 residues. Per germline, CDR1 GTSNPN and CDR2 SVGIG (reference sequence). Here the CDR3 reads CAWTPSRYTEAFF. The CDR3 DNA is TGTGCCTGGACCCCCAGCAGATACACTGAAGCTTTCTTT.